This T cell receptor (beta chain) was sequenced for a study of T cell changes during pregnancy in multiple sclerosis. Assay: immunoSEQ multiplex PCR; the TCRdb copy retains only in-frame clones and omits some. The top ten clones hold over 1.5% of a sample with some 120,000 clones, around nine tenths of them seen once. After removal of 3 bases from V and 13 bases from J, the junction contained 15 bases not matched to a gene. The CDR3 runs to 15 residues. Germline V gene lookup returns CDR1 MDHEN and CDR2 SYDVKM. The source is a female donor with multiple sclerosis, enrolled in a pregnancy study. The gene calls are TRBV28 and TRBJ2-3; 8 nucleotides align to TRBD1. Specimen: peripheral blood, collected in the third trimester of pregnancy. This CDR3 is CASSFSAGQARMKYF. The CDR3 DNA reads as TGTGCCAGCAGTTTTTCGGCGGGACAGGCCCGGATGAAGTATTTT.